This TCR beta chain was profiled in a study of beta chain features in type 1 diabetes. Study-wide context: Patients were similar to healthy donors in age and gender (as well as in cell yields).

The CDR3 has 12 residues. The ends were cut back, 0 bases at V and 10 bases at J, with 10 bases in the middle. Germline CDR1 GTSNPN, CDR2 SVGIG (reference sequence). One heparinised blood draw, averaging about 100 mL, came from each donor. Isolated RNA was reverse transcribed in full, so expressed TCRB transcripts were sequenced. Generated by immunoSEQ multiplex PCR, the TCRdb table keeps only in-frame clones and is missing some. The table includes approximately 340,000 clones, approximately 15% detected once. Study-wide findings and caveats: Individuals with type 1 diabetes displayed fewer insertions and more deletions at VDJ junctions. The naive, central memory and Treg TCRB repertoires showed an apparent similarity that was greater among patients than among healthy donors.

This clone was counted only a few times. Its specificity is unknown. The specimen was naive CD4+ T cells from blood. This clonotype was sampled from a woman in her late teens or twenties in good health. The chain carries TRBV30 and TRBJ2-1; no reliable D call. The CDR3 sequence: CAWSVITREQFF. The DNA for the CDR3 is TGTGCCTGGAGTGTAATCACCAGGGAGCAGTTCTTC.